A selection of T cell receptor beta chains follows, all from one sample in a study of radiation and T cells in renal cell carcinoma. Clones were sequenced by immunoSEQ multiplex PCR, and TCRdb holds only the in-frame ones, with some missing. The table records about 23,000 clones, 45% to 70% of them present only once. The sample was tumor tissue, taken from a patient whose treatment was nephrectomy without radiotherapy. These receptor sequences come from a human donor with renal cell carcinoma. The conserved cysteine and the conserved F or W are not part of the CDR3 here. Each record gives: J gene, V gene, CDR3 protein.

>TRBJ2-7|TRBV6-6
ASSYSKSPGVTEQY
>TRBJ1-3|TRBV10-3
ATGAGPSGNTIY
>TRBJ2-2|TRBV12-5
ASGLGQAGGELF
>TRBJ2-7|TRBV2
ASNRAKYEQY
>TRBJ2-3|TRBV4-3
ASSQDLAGAGDTQY
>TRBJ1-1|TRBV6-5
ASIRQGARNTEAF
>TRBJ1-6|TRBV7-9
ASSPVNSPLH
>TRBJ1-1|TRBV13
ASSPFGTGGFYTEAF
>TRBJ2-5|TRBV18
ASSPSSGGAVGETQY
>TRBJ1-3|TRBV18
ASSETATSSGNTIY
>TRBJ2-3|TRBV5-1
ASSFSDTDTQY
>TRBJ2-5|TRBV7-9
AIPIEKTQY
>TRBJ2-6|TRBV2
ASSLEGLQGSGANVLT
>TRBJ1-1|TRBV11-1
ASSLYDGRNTEAF
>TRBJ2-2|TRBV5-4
ASSLGGPGRSNTGELF
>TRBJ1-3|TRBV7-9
ASSLALAGGRSSGNTIY
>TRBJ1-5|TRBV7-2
ASSLRPRGTNQPQH
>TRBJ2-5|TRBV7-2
ASTAGLAGGSETQY
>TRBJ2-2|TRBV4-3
ASSPNLGELF
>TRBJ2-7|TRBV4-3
ASSLEHRQGDVQY
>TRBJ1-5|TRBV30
AWSKDLSNQPQH
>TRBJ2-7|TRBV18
ASREGVENEQY
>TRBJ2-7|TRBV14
ASSQRGATGSYEQY
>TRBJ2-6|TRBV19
ASSRDETGQAYSGANVLT
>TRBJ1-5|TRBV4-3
ASSPRRRNATLNQPQH
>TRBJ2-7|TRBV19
ARQGKDEQY
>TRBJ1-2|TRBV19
ASSIEGKVYGYT
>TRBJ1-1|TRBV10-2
ASSEPGGGTEAF
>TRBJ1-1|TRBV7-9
ASSLVSGQGFGMKAF
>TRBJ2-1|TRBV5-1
ASSQNPGLAGPYNEQF
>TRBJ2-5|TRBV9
PPGLAGIQETQY
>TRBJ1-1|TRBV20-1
SAGKWAF
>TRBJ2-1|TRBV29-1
SVPRGISYNEQF
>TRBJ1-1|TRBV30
AWSGKDRENTEAF
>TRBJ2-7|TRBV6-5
ASRYRQWGSYEQY
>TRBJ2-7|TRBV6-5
ASSYTGKDSEQY
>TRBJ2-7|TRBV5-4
ASSLLGVGTPYEQY
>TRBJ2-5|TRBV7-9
ASSFTGGAETQY
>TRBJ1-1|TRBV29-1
SVDNTGLTEAF
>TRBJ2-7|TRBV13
ASSLGRAGTGSNEQY
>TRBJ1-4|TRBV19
ASSQDEKLF
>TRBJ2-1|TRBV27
ASSFYRQGTYNEQF
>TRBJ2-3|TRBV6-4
ASSESAGGTDTQY